This is a list of T cell receptor beta chains from one sample in a study of cytomegalovirus exposure and HLA in healthy donors. Repertoires were generated with immunoSEQ multiplex PCR, while TCRdb's copy carries only in-frame clones and drops some. The sample holds about 250,000 clones, about 90% seen once. Sequenced sample: PBMCs. Receptors originate from a man younger than 30 in good health and CMV-seropositive. Both conserved end residues are part of each CDR3. A D gene is named only where the DNA matches it firmly. Some rows mark clone size as missing; the rest say once, few, many or name a class of expanded clone.

D	size	J	V	CDR3	DNA
.	.	TRBJ2-3	TRBV12-5	CASGPTGSADTQYF	TGTGCTAGTGGTCCAACCGGGAGTGCGGATACGCAGTATTTT
.	.	TRBJ1-1	TRBV2	CASSEMAGSTEAFF	TGTGCCAGCAGTGAGATGGCAGGGAGCACTGAAGCTTTCTTT
.	.	TRBJ2-5	TRBV28	CASSWGLGNQETQYF	TGTGCCAGCAGCTGGGGGTTGGGAAACCAAGAGACCCAGTACTTC
.	.	TRBJ1-4	TRBV15	CATSRGGGSNEKLFF	TGTGCCACCAGCAGAGGGGGAGGAAGTAATGAAAAACTGTTTTTT
.	.	TRBJ1-5	TRBV7-9	CASSLALGPTNQPQHF	TGTGCCAGCAGCTTGGCCCTCGGGCCTACCAATCAGCCCCAGCATTTT
.	once	TRBJ2-1	TRBV5-6	CASSLMLATNNEQFF	TGTGCCAGCAGCTTGATGCTAGCGACGAACAATGAGCAGTTCTTC
TRBD1	.	TRBJ1-2	TRBV6-5	CASSYSNRGGYTF	TGTGCCAGCAGTTACTCGAACAGGGGTGGCTACACCTTC
TRBD2	.	TRBJ2-7	TRBV13	CASSPRTSSHEQYF	TGTGCCAGCAGCCCGAGGACTAGCTCCCACGAGCAGTACTTC
.	.	TRBJ2-2	TRBV7-8	CASSLTGTGELFF	TGTGCCAGCAGCTTAACCGGCACCGGGGAGCTGTTTTTT
TRBD2	few	TRBJ2-1	TRBV10-2	CASSGLAGVSNEQFF	TGCGCCAGCAGTGGACTAGCGGGAGTAAGCAATGAGCAGTTCTTC
.	.	TRBJ1-1	TRBV2	CASSVGASTEAFF	TGTGCCAGCAGTGTAGGGGCGAGCACTGAAGCTTTCTTT
TRBD1	.	TRBJ1-2	TRBV15	CATSRVQGADYGYTF	TGTGCCACCAGCAGAGTTCAGGGGGCAGACTATGGCTACACCTTC
.	.	TRBJ2-2	TRBV30	CAWTEATGELFF	TGTGCCTGGACAGAGGCCACCGGGGAGCTGTTTTTT
TRBD1	.	TRBJ2-2	TRBV2	CASSEAPRGRSTGELFF	TGTGCCAGCAGTGAAGCGCCCAGGGGGCGAAGCACCGGGGAGCTGTTTTTT
.	.	TRBJ1-1	TRBV29-1	CSVEVNGRSEAFF	TGCAGCGTTGAAGTGAACGGTAGGTCTGAAGCTTTCTTT
.	.	TRBJ1-2	TRBV25-1	CASSESFIGTSNYGYTF	TGTGCCAGCAGTGAATCATTTATTGGGACAAGTAACTATGGCTACACCTTC
TRBD1	.	TRBJ1-2	TRBV6-1	CASSEALGTGPLYGYTF	TGTGCCAGCAGTGAAGCGCTAGGGACAGGGCCCCTCTATGGCTACACCTTC
.	.	TRBJ1-1	TRBV4-1	CASSQPLGSNTEAFF	TGCGCCAGCAGCCAGCCGCTAGGCTCGAACACTGAAGCTTTCTTT
TRBD2	.	TRBJ2-3	TRBV11-3	CASSFSGSTDTQYF	TGTGCCAGCAGCTTTAGCGGGAGCACAGATACGCAGTATTTT
.	.	TRBJ1-5	TRBV5-6	CASSFAGDQPQHF	TGTGCCAGCAGCTTTGCTGGGGATCAGCCCCAGCATTTT
TRBD2	.	TRBJ2-3	TRBV9	CASSGASGSTDTQYF	TGTGCCAGCAGCGGGGCTAGCGGGAGCACAGATACGCAGTATTTT
.	.	TRBJ2-1	TRBV10-3	CAISDHREQFF	TGTGCCATCAGTGACCATAGGGAGCAGTTCTTC
TRBD2	.	TRBJ2-1	TRBV5-4	CASSGLAGGIRVNEQFF	TGTGCCAGCAGCGGCCTAGCGGGTGGGATAAGAGTTAATGAGCAGTTCTTC
.	once	TRBJ2-6	TRBV7-8	CASSLVGHSSGANVLTF	TGTGCCAGCAGCTTAGTCGGACATAGCTCTGGGGCCAACGTCCTGACTTTC
.	few	TRBJ1-1	TRBV6-1	CASSEFAGVTNTEAFF	TGTGCCAGCAGTGAGTTTGCAGGGGTCACGAACACTGAAGCTTTCTTT
.	.	TRBJ1-4	TRBV6-5	CASSETRREKLFF	TGTGCCAGCAGTGAGACCCGGCGGGAAAAACTGTTTTTT
.	.	TRBJ2-1	TRBV5-1	CASSLEGAGSYNEQFF	TGCGCCAGCAGCTTGGAAGGAGCGGGTTCCTACAATGAGCAGTTCTTC
.	.	TRBJ2-7	TRBV11-3	CASSMTNSYEQYF	TGTGCCAGCAGCATGACGAATTCCTACGAGCAGTACTTC
TRBD2	.	TRBJ2-2	TRBV7-9	CASSFGTSGTGELFF	TGTGCCAGCAGCTTCGGGACTAGCGGGACCGGGGAGCTGTTTTTT
.	once	TRBJ1-5	TRBV28	CASSLFGQPQHF	TGTGCCAGCAGTTTATTCGGTCAGCCCCAGCATTTT
.	.	TRBJ2-2	TRBV27	CASSLFWAGGGGELFF	TGTGCCAGCAGTTTATTTTGGGCAGGGGGAGGCGGGGAGCTGTTTTTT
.	once	TRBJ2-4	TRBV27	CASRSRRGAKNIQYF	TGTGCCAGCAGGAGCCGGCGGGGAGCCAAAAACATTCAGTACTTC
.	few	TRBJ2-7	TRBV7-2	CASKWTLGVAYEQYF	TGTGCCAGCAAGTGGACCTTGGGGGTTGCCTACGAGCAGTACTTC
.	.	TRBJ2-2	TRBV7-9	CASSRTRDTGELFF	TGTGCCAGCAGCCGCACCCGGGACACCGGGGAGCTGTTTTTT
.	.	TRBJ2-2	TRBV28	CASRPGTGNTGELFF	TGTGCCAGTAGGCCGGGAACCGGAAACACCGGGGAGCTGTTTTTT
.	.	TRBJ1-1	TRBV19	CGSTGPLTNTEAFF	TGTGGCTCTACAGGGCCCCTAACGAACACTGAAGCTTTCTTT
TRBD1	.	TRBJ1-3	TRBV28	CASSPPEGQWSSGNTIYF	TGTGCCAGCAGCCCCCCCGAGGGACAGTGGAGCTCTGGAAACACCATATATTTT
TRBD1	.	TRBJ1-1	TRBV2	CASSRTGGTPEAFF	TGTGCCAGCAGTAGGACAGGGGGGACGCCTGAAGCTTTCTTT
.	few	TRBJ1-1	TRBV16	CASSQATGDTEAFF	TGTGCCAGCAGCCAAGCGACGGGGGACACTGAAGCTTTCTTT
TRBD2	.	TRBJ2-1	TRBV29-1	CSVGRTSRRGNEQFF	TGCAGCGTTGGTCGGACTAGCCGGAGAGGCAATGAGCAGTTCTTC
.	many	TRBJ2-7	TRBV11-2	CASSFGVAVDYEQYF	TGTGCCAGCAGCTTCGGGGTAGCGGTTGACTACGAGCAGTACTTC
.	.	TRBJ2-5	TRBV7-9	CASSPTGALETQYF	TGTGCCAGCAGCCCAACGGGGGCCCTAGAGACCCAGTACTTC
TRBD1	once	TRBJ1-1	TRBV10-3	CAISQPRGGLNTEAFF	TGTGCCATCAGCCAACCCCGAGGGGGCCTGAACACTGAAGCTTTCTTT